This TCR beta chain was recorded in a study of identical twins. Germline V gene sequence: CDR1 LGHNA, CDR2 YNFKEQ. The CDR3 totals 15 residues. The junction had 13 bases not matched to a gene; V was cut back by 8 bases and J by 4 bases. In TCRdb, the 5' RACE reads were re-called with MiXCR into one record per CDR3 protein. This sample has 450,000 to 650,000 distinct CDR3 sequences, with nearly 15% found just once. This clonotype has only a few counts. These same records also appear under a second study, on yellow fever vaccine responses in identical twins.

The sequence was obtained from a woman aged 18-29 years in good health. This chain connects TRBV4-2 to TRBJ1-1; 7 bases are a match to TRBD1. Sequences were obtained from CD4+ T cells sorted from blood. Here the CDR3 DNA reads TGTGCCAGCGCTCTCTCCCCCGGGACAGCCACTGAAGCTTTCTTT. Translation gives CASALSPGTATEAFF.